This section outlines one T cell receptor beta chain sequence together with its context. Its antigen is undetermined. Sequenced by immunoSEQ multiplex PCR; TCRdb stores in-frame clones only, minus some. Seen here are 40,000 or so clones, roughly 87% observed once, and the top ten hold about 4%. The sample comes from a study of graft-versus-host responses after intestinal transplantation. The wider study: All recipients were transplanted with multivisceral, liver-intestinal, or isolated intestinal grafts. Recipients were all induced with anti-thymocyte globulin, then given tacrolimus and steroids for approximately 3 years. Findings and caveats of the study: Early post-transplant declines in HvG were associated with peak levels of circulating GvH clones. Recipient marrow contained GvH clones, some of which appeared first in ileum or blood.

Sample: PBMCs, taken 1070 days after transplant. The TCR originated in a human patient who received an intestinal transplant, so some T cells may come from the graft donor.

CDR3 protein: CASSQNTDTQYF. CDR3 DNA sequence: TGTGCCAGCAGCCAAAACACAGATACGCAGTATTTT. The genes are TRBV7-2 and TRBJ2-3; no clear D. This CDR3 has 12 amino acids. V was clipped by 5 bases and J by 2 bases, with 5 bases between them. Germline V gene data show CDR1 as SGHTA and CDR2 as FQGNSA.